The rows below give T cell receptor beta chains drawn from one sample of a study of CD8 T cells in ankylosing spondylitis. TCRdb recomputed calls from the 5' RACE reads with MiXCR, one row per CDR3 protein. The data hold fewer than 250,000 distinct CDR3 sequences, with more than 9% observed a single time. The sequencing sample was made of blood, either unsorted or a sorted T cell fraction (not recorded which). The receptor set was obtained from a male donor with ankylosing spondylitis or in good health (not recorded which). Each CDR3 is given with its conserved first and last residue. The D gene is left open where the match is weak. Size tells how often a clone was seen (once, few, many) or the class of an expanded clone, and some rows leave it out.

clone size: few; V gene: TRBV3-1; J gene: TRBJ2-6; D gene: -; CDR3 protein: CASSPYGTDGANVLTF; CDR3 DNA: TGTGCCAGCAGCCCATACGGGACGGATGGGGCCAACGTCCTGACTTTC
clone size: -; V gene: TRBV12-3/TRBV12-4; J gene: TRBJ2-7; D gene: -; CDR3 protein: CASSRRRSANSYEQYF; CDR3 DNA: TGTGCCAGCAGTCGTCGTCGTTCAGCTAACTCCTACGAGCAGTACTTC
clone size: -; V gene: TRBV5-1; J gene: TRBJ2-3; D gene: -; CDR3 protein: CASSLRQGGGTDTQYF; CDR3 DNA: TGCGCCAGCAGCTTGAGACAGGGAGGAGGCACAGATACGCAGTATTTT
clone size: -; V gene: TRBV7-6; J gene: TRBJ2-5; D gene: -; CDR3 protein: CASSLGVLETQYF; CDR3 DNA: TGTGCCAGCAGCTTAGGGGTATTGGAGACCCAGTACTTC
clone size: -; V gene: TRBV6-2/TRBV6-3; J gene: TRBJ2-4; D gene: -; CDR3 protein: CVSSYRPLAKNIQYF; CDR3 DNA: TGTGTCAGCAGTTACAGGCCCCTAGCCAAAAACATTCAGTACTTC
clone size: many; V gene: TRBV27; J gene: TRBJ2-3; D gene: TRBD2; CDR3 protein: CASSRSGGARVTDTQYF; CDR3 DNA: TGTGCCAGCAGTCGTAGCGGGGGGGCCCGAGTAACAGATACGCAGTATTTT
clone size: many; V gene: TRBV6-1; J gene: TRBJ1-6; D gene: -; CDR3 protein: CASGGRRSYNSPLHF; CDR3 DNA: TGTGCCAGCGGAGGTCGACGGTCTTATAATTCACCCCTCCACTTT
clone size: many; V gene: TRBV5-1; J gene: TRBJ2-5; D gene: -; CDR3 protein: CASSLASRPIQETQYF; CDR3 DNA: TGCGCCAGCAGCTTGGCGTCCCGACCGATCCAAGAGACCCAGTACTTC
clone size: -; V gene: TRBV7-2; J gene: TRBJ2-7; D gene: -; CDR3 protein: CASSPHQGSEQYF; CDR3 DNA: TGTGCCAGCAGCCCCCATCAGGGGAGCGAGCAGTACTTC
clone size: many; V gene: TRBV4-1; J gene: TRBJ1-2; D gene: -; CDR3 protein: CASSQVGTNYGYTF; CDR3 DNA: TGCGCCAGCAGCCAAGTGGGGACGAACTATGGCTACACCTTC
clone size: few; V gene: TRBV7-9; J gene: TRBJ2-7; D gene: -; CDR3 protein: CASSLGRGVDEQYF; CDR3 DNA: TGTGCCAGCAGCTTAGGAAGGGGGGTGGACGAGCAGTACTTC
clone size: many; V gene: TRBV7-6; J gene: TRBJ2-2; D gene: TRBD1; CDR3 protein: CASSSGTGDVNTGELFF; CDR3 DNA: TGTGCCAGCAGCTCCGGAACAGGGGATGTTAACACCGGGGAGCTGTTTTTT
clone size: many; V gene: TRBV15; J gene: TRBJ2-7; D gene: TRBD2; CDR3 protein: CATSSSGRAYEQYF; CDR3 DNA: TGTGCCACCAGCAGTAGCGGGAGAGCCTACGAGCAGTACTTC
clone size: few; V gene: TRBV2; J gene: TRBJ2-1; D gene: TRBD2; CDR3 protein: CASSAGTSGNEQFF; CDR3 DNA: TGTGCCAGCAGTGCCGGGACTAGCGGAAATGAGCAGTTCTTC
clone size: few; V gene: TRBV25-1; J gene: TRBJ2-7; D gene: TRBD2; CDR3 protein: CASSVTSGAAYEQYF; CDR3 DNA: TGTGCCAGCAGCGTGACTAGCGGGGCCGCCTACGAGCAGTACTTC
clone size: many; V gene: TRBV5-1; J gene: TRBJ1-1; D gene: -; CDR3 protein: CASSYRGVEEGTEAFF; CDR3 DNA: TGCGCCAGCAGCTACCGGGGGGTAGAAGAAGGCACTGAAGCTTTCTTT
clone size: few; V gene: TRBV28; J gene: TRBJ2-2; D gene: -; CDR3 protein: CASNSGTGELFF; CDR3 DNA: TGTGCCAGCAATAGCGGCACCGGGGAGCTGTTTTTT
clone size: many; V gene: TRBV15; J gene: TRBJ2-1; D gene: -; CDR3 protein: CATSSDTGWNEQFF; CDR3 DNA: TGTGCCACCAGCAGCGACACAGGGTGGAATGAGCAGTTCTTC
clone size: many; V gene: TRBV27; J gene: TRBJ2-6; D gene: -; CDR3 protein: CATLHLSGANVLTF; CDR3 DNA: TGTGCCACCCTCCACCTCTCTGGGGCCAACGTCCTGACTTTC
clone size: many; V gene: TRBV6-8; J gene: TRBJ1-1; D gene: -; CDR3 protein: CARSIQGGTEAFF; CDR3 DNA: TGTGCCAGGAGCATACAGGGTGGGACTGAAGCTTTCTTT
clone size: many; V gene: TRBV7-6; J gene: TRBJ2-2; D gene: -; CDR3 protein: CASSLGAGLRGTGELFF; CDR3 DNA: TGTGCCAGCAGCTTAGGGGCAGGGCTACGCGGCACCGGGGAGCTGTTTTTT
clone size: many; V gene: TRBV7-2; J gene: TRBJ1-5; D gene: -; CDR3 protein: CASTPEAGGGQPQHF; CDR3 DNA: TGTGCCAGCACCCCAGAGGCGGGGGGCGGACAGCCCCAGCATTTT
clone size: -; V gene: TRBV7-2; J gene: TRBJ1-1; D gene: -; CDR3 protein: CASSLVIDGVKAFF; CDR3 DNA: TGTGCCAGCAGCTTAGTTATCGACGGAGTAAAAGCTTTCTTT
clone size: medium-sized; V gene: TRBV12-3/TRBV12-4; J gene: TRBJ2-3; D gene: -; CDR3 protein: CASSPGQDTQYF; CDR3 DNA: TGTGCCAGCAGTCCAGGGCAAGATACGCAGTATTTT
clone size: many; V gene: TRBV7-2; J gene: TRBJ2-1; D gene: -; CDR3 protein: CASSRGREGYNEQFF; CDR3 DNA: TGTGCCAGCAGCAGGGGCAGGGAAGGGTACAATGAGCAGTTCTTC
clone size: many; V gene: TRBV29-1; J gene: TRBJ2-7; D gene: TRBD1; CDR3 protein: CSGRDSHSYEQYF; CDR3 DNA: TGCAGCGGTCGGGACAGCCACTCCTACGAGCAGTACTTC
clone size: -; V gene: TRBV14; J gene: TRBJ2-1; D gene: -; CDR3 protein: CASSQVTDLLNEQFF; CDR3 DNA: TGTGCCAGCAGCCAAGTTACGGATCTGCTCAATGAGCAGTTCTTC
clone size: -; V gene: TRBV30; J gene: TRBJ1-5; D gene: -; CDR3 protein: CAWSLGWNQPQHF; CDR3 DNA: TGTGCCTGGAGTCTGGGCTGGAATCAGCCCCAGCATTTT
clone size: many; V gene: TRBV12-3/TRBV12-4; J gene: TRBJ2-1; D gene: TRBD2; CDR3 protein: CASRASGRYNEQFF; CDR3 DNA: TGTGCCAGCAGAGCTAGCGGGCGTTACAATGAGCAGTTCTTC
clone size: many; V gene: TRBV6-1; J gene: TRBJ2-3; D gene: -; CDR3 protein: CASSVTSRDTQYF; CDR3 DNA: TGTGCCAGCAGTGTTACTAGCCGTGATACGCAGTATTTT
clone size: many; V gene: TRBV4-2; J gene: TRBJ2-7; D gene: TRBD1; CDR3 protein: CASSQVGQGFPYEQYF; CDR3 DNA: TGTGCCAGCAGCCAAGTCGGACAGGGTTTCCCCTACGAGCAGTACTTC
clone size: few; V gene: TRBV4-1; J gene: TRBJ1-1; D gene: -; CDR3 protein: CASSQGGVGTEAFF; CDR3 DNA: TGCGCCAGCAGCCAAGGGGGGGTAGGCACTGAAGCTTTCTTT
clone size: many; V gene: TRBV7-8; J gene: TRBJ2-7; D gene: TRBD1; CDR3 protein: CASSLPLPGTGKNYEQYF; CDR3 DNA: TGTGCCAGCAGCTTGCCACTCCCCGGGACAGGGAAAAACTACGAGCAGTACTTC
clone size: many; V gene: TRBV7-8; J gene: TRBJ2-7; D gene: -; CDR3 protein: CASSLVSSYEQYF; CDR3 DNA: TGTGCCAGCAGCTTAGTGTCGAGCTACGAGCAGTACTTC
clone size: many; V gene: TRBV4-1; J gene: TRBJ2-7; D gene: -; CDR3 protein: CASSQDEWNYEQYF; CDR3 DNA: TGCGCCAGCAGCCAAGATGAGTGGAACTACGAGCAGTACTTC
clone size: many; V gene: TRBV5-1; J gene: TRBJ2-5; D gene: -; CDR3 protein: CASSLSGEETQYF; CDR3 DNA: TGTGCCAGCAGCTTATCAGGGGAAGAGACCCAGTACTTC
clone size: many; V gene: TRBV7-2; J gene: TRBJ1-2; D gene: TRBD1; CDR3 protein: CAGVTGDVSFGGGYTF; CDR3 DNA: TGTGCCGGCGTAACAGGGGATGTGTCCTTCGGCGGTGGCTACACCTTC
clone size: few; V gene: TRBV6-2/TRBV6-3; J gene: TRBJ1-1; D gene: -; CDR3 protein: CASSRRQVLNTEAFF; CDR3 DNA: TGTGCCAGCAGCCGGCGACAGGTTCTGAACACTGAAGCTTTCTTT
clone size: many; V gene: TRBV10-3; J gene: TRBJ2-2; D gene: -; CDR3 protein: CAISESTNTGELFF; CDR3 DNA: TGTGCCATCAGTGAGTCGACTAACACCGGGGAGCTGTTTTTT
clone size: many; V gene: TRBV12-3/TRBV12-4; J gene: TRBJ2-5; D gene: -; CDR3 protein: CASSPPELGETQYF; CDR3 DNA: TGTGCCAGCAGTCCGCCGGAGCTGGGGGAGACCCAGTACTTC
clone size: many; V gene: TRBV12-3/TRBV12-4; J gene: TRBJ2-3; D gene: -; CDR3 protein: CASSLRADDLYTQYF; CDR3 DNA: TGTGCCAGCAGTTTAAGGGCGGACGACCTCTATACGCAGTATTTT